This T cell receptor (beta chain) was documented in a study of CD8+ T cells in alopecia areata. Looked up from germline, CDR1 is MNHEY and CDR2 is SMNVEV (reference sequence). V shed 1 base and J shed 9 bases, with 8 bases lying between them. CDR3 length: 12 residues. Isolated RNA was reverse transcribed into cDNA used as the sequencing template. Sequencing used immunoSEQ multiplex PCR; TCRdb keeps in-frame clones, though not all of them. The sample lists about 150,000 clones; around 54% were seen once. This receptor was taken from a human donor in good health. This rearrangement joins TRBV27 to TRBJ2-3; D remains unclear. The source material was CD4+ T cells sorted from blood. CDR3 protein: CASSLLSGTQYF. The CDR3 nucleotides read TGTGCCAGCAGTTTATTGTCCGGGACGCAGTATTTT.